This section outlines one T cell receptor beta chain sequence together with its context. This sample stems from a study of T cell changes during pregnancy in multiple sclerosis. J gave up 9 bases and V 1 base, and 9 bases lay outside the gene matches. Germline CDR1 SNHLY, CDR2 FYNNEI. This CDR3 spans 15 amino acids. The assay was immunoSEQ multiplex PCR, and TCRdb's table has in-frame clones only and misses some. In the table there are tens of thousands of clones, 80% to 95% of which are singletons. This receptor was obtained from a female donor with multiple sclerosis, enrolled in a pregnancy study. The chain recombines TRBV2 with TRBJ1-1, with 9 nucleotides matching TRBD1. The sample was CD4+ T cells from peripheral blood mononuclear cells, taken in the third trimester of pregnancy. The CDR3 reads CASSEVLGQGFQAFF. The CDR3 DNA is TGTGCCAGCAGTGAAGTTTTGGGACAGGGTTTTCAAGCTTTCTTT. The full variable domain, completed using reference TRBV2 and TRBJ1-1, is EPEVTQTPSHQVTQMGQEVILRCVPISNHLYFYWYRQILGQKVEFLVSFYNNEISEKSEIFDDQFSVERPDGSNFTLKIRSTKLEDSAMYFCASSEVLGQGFQAFFGQGTRLTVV.